The T cell receptor beta chain described here comes from a study of PD-L1 blockade in urothelial cancer. Study summary: Researchers looked at the blood 3 weeks (second dose) and 6 weeks after treatment began. Blood yielded a median of about 150,000 T cells per sample. Study-level results: At 3 weeks on treatment, tumor-associated clones expanded more with durable benefit.

Comments on this clone: Its antigen remains unidentified.

V lost 0 bases and J 8 bases, leaving 7 bases between the germline ends. CDR3 length equals 12 residues. Germline assignment: CDR1 LGHNA and CDR2 YNFKEQ. The repertoire was sequenced with immunoSEQ multiplex PCR; TCRdb's copy has only in-frame clones and lacks some. The sample records around 48,000 clones, around 85% being singletons. The time point: peripheral blood 6 weeks after treatment start. Locally advanced or metastatic urothelial carcinoma affected the patients. The sequence derives from a man in his 60s with urothelial cancer. The material sequenced was PBMCs, taken around atezolizumab (anti-PD-L1) treatment. The genes are TRBV4-2 and TRBJ1-1; D gene ambiguous. CDR3 region: CASSQDRREAFF. The CDR3 DNA reads TGTGCCAGCAGCCAAGACCGCAGGGAAGCTTTCTTT.